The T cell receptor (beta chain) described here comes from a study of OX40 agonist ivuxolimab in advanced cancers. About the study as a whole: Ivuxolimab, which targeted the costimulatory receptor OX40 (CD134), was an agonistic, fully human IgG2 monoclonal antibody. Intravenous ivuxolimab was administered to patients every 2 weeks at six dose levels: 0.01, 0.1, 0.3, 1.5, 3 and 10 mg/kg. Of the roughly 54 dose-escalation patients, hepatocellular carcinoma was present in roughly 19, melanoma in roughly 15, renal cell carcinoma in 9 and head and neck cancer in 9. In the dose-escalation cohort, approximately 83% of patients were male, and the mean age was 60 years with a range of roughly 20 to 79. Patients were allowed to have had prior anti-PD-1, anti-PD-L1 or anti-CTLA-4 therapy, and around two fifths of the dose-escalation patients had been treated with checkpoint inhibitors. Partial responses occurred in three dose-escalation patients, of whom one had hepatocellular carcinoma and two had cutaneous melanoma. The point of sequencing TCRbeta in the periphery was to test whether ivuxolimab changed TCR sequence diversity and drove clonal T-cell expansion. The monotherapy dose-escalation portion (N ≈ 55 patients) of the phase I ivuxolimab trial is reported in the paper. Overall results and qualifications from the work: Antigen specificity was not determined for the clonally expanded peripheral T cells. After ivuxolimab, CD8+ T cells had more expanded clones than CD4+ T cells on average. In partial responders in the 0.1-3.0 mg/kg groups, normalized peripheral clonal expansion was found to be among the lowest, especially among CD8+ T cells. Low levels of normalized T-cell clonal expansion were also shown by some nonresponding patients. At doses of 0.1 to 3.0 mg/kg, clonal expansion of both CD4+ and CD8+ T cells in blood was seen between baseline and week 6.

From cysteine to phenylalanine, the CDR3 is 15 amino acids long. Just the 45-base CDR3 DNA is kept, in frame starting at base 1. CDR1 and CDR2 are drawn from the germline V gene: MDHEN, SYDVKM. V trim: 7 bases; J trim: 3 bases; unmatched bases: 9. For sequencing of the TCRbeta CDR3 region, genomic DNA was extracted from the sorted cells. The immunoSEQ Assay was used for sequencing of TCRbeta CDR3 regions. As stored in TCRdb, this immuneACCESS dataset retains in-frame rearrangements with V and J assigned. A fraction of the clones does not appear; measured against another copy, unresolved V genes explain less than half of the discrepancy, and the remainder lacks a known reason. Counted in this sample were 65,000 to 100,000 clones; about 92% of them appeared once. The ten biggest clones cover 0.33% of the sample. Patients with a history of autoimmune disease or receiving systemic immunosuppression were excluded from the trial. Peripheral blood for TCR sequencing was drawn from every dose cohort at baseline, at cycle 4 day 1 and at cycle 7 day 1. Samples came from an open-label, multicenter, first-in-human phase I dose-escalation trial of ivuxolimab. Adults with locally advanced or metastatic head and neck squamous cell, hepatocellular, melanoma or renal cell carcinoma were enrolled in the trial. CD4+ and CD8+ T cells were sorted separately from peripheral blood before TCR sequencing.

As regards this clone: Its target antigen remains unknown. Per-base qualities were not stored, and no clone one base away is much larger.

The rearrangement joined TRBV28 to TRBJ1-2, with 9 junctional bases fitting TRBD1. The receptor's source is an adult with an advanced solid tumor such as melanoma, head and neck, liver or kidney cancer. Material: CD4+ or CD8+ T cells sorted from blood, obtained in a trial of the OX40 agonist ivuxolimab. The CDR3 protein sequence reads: CASNPQGAGDYGYTF. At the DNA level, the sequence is TGTGCCAGCAACCCACAGGGGGCGGGTGACTATGGCTACACCTTC.